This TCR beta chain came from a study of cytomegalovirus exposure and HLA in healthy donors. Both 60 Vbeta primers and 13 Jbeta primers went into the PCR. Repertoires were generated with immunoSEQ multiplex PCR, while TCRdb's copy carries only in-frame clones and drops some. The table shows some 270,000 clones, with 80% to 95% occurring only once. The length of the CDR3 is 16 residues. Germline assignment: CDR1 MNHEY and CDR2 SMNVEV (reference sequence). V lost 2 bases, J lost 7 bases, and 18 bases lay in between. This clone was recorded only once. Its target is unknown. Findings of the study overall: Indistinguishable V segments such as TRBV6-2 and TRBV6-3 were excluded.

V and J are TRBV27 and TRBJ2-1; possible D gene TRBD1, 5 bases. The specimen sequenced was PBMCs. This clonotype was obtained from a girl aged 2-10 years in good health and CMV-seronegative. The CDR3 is CASSLGALTLGNEQFF. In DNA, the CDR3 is TGTGCCAGCAGTTTAGGGGCCCTTACTTTAGGGAATGAGCAGTTCTTC.